This T cell receptor beta chain came from a study of CD8+CD57+ T cells in acquired aplastic anemia. Study at large: An average of 3.2 ug of DNA was obtained from sorted CD4+ and CD8+ cells.

On this clonotype itself: What it recognizes is unknown.

Previously, flow cytometry had revealed CD8+CD57+ cell expansion in the patients chosen for sequencing. The use of genomic DNA as template underpinned the TCR beta VDJ and CDR3 profiling. Via MiXCR, TCRdb re-called the reads, giving one row per CDR3 protein. The data show under 200,000 distinct CDR3 sequences, around 75% seen once. Notes on the study in general: No significant patient-versus-control difference appeared in CD8+ Simpson's diversity. In common between the patients and the controls were approximately 28 CD8+ CDR3 sequences.

V lost 0 bases, J lost 8 bases, and 11 bases lay in between. This CDR3 has 13 residues. The V gene's germline CDR1 is SGHNT and CDR2 YYREEE (reference sequence). Sequencing was carried out using sorted CD4+, CD8+, or CD8+CD57+ T cells (not recorded which) from PBMCs. The receptor comes from a human donor with aplastic anemia. The chain combines TRBV5-4 with TRBJ1-2, with a tentative D call TRBD1 (5 bases). CDR3 in DNA: TGTGCCAGCAGCTTGGGGGCAGGGACCGGCTACACCTTC. It encodes CASSLGAGTGYTF.